Listed below are T cell receptor beta chains from one sample, sequenced in a study of CD8 T cells in ankylosing spondylitis. TCRdb re-called the 5' RACE reads through MiXCR, storing one row per CDR3 protein. In the table there are about 360,000 distinct CDR3 sequences, more than 20% of which are singletons. The sample consisted of blood, either unsorted or a sorted T cell fraction (not recorded which). These receptors came from a male donor with ankylosing spondylitis or in good health (not recorded which). Both conserved end residues are part of each CDR3. Fields, in order: D gene, clone size, V gene, CDR3 protein. D genes are given only for firm matches. Some rows mark clone size as missing; the rest say once, few, many or name a class of expanded clone.

TRBD2	-	TRBV6-6	CASSYSGLAASTDTQYF
-	-	TRBV29-1	CSAVSYDEQFF
-	many	TRBV12-3/TRBV12-4	CASSLGSLTYNEQFF
-	-	TRBV27	CASTSGTPNTEAFF
-	-	TRBV6-5	CASRSQLDVSSYNSPLHF
-	-	TRBV3-1	CASSQVEGARTYNEQFF
-	-	TRBV18	CASSPPSGSRSDEQFF
-	-	TRBV29-1	CSVDGGYNEQFF
TRBD1	few	TRBV7-3	CASSGQGHRGNEQFF
-	few	TRBV20-1	CSARPQGTDTQYF
-	-	TRBV27	CLCKTQETQYF
-	-	TRBV3-1	CASSQDSSGGTGELFF
-	few	TRBV12-3/TRBV12-4	CASSFWHGSYQETQYF
-	-	TRBV13	CASSPTNEQFF
TRBD1	few	TRBV5-1	CASSQTGNNEQFF
TRBD1	-	TRBV2	CASSPGTGGWQVEQFF
-	few	TRBV12-3/TRBV12-4	CASSPPQVNEKLFF
TRBD1	-	TRBV6-1	CASRQGDSSYEQYF
TRBD1	few	TRBV9	CASSVETGGYEQYF
TRBD2	few	TRBV20-1	CSARGSGGVWYTQYF
-	few	TRBV5-5	CASSLVLEDYNEQFF
TRBD2	many	TRBV15	CATRGGDYSYEQYF
-	few	TRBV4-1	CASSYGAGLTGELFF
TRBD2	-	TRBV9	CASSVEGTSGTDTQYF
-	-	TRBV5-1	CASSLEGPEAFF